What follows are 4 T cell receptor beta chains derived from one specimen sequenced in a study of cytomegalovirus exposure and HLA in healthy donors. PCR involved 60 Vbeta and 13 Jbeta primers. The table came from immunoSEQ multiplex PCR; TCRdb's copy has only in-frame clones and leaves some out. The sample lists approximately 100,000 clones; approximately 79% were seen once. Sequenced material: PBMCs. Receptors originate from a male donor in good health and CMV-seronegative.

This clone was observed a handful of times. CDR3 coding DNA: TGTGCCAGCAGCTTACGGACAAAGGATGGCTACACCTTC. Translation gives CASSLRTKDGYTF. The chain has TRBV5-4 and TRBJ1-2, with a possible D match to TRBD1 (5 bases). V lost 2 bases and J 6 bases, leaving 11 bases between the germline ends. Germline CDR1 SGHNT, CDR2 YYREEE (reference sequence). This CDR3 has 13 residues.

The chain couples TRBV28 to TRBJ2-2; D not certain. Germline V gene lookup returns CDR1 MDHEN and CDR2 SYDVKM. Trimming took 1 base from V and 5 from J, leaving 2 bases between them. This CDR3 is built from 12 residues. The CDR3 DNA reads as TGTGCCAGCAGTTTATCTACCGGGGAGCTGTTTTTT. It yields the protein CASSLSTGELFF.

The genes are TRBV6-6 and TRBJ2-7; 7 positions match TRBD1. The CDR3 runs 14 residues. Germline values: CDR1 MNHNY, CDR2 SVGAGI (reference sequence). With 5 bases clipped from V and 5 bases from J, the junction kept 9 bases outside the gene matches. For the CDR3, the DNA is TGTGCCAGCAGTCGCCGACAGGGCGGTGACGAGCAGTACTTC. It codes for CASSRRQGGDEQYF.

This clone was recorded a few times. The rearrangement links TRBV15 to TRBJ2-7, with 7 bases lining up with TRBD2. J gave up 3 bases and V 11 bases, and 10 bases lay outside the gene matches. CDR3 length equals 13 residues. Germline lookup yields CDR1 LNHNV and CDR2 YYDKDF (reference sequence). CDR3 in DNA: TGTGCCGTCGGGTGGGAGGGCCTCTACGAGCAGTACTTC. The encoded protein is CAVGWEGLYEQYF.